Listed below are T cell receptor beta chains from one sample, sequenced in a study of cytomegalovirus exposure and HLA in healthy donors. Assay: immunoSEQ multiplex PCR; the TCRdb copy retains only in-frame clones and omits some. The data hold some 130,000 clones, with approximately 84% observed a single time. The sequencing sample was made of PBMCs. Receptors were obtained from a boy aged 2 to 10 in good health and CMV-seronegative. Each CDR3 is given with its conserved first and last residue. A D gene is named only where the DNA matches it firmly. Size is stated for part of the rows, as once, few or many counts, or as a class when the clone is expanded.

DNA: TGTGCCAGCAGCCTGAGAAGAGGCAGTAACTATGGCTACACCTTC; CDR3: CASSLRRGSNYGYTF; V: TRBV7-8; length: 15; J: TRBJ1-2; size: once; D: .
DNA: TGTGCCAGCAGCGTGGGACTAGCGGGAGAGGGAAACCTTCAAGAGACCCAGTACTTC; CDR3: CASSVGLAGEGNLQETQYF; V: TRBV9; length: 19; J: TRBJ2-5; size: few; D: TRBD2
DNA: TGTGCCACCAGCAGAGAGTCCGCGGATTGGACCAAAAACATTCAGTACTTC; CDR3: CATSRESADWTKNIQYF; V: TRBV15; length: 17; J: TRBJ2-4; size: .; D: .
DNA: TGTGCCAGCAGTGCCTACTTTCACTATGGCTACACCTTC; CDR3: CASSAYFHYGYTF; V: TRBV25-1; length: 13; J: TRBJ1-2; size: .; D: .
DNA: TGTGCCACCCGCTCCGGCGGGGAGCTGTTTTTT; CDR3: CATRSGGELFF; V: TRBV19; length: 11; J: TRBJ2-2; size: .; D: .
DNA: TGTGCCAGCAGTTACGAGGGGGTCTCTGGAAACACCATATATTTT; CDR3: CASSYEGVSGNTIYF; V: TRBV6-6; length: 15; J: TRBJ1-3; size: once; D: .
DNA: TGCGCCAGCAGCCTAGATCCGGGACAGGGTGTAGCACCCCTCCACTTT; CDR3: CASSLDPGQGVAPLHF; V: TRBV4-3; length: 16; J: TRBJ1-6; size: once; D: TRBD1
DNA: TGTGCCAGCAGTGAGGTCGGAGATGCCGGGGAGCTGTTTTTT; CDR3: CASSEVGDAGELFF; V: TRBV6-1; length: 14; J: TRBJ2-2; size: .; D: .
DNA: TGTGCCAGCCGATACGGGGGGGACACAGATACGCAGTATTTT; CDR3: CASRYGGDTDTQYF; V: TRBV6-1; length: 14; J: TRBJ2-3; size: .; D: TRBD2
DNA: TGTGCCAGTCAGTGGGACCCCGGGACAGAGTGGACCGGGGAGCTGTTTTTT; CDR3: CASQWDPGTEWTGELFF; V: TRBV19; length: 17; J: TRBJ2-2; size: .; D: TRBD1
DNA: TGTGCCAGCAGTTACTCGGGACAGGGATCTTATGGCTACACCTTC; CDR3: CASSYSGQGSYGYTF; V: TRBV6-5; length: 15; J: TRBJ1-2; size: .; D: TRBD1
DNA: TGTGCCAGCAGTGACTCGGGCAGTTCGACTGAAGCTTTCTTT; CDR3: CASSDSGSSTEAFF; V: TRBV6-4; length: 14; J: TRBJ1-1; size: .; D: .
DNA: TGCAGCGTTGAAGAGGAAACAGGGCATGGCTACACCTTC; CDR3: CSVEEETGHGYTF; V: TRBV29-1; length: 13; J: TRBJ1-2; size: .; D: .
DNA: TGTGCCAGCAGCCTTGGGACTAGCGGGAGGTCCTACAATGAGCAGTTCTTC; CDR3: CASSLGTSGRSYNEQFF; V: TRBV9; length: 17; J: TRBJ2-1; size: .; D: TRBD2
DNA: TGCGCCAGCAGCCAAGAGCGGGGGAGGGTCGGGTATTCACCCCTCCACTTT; CDR3: CASSQERGRVGYSPLHF; V: TRBV4-3; length: 17; J: TRBJ1-6; size: once; D: .
DNA: TGTGCCAGCTCACACTCCAGACAGGACCCGGGAGGAAGCAATGAGCAGTTCTTC; CDR3: CASSHSRQDPGGSNEQFF; V: TRBV18; length: 18; J: TRBJ2-1; size: .; D: .
DNA: TGCGCCAGCAGTCCTAGCGGGGGGACTAAAGGGACCCAGTACTTC; CDR3: CASSPSGGTKGTQYF; V: TRBV4-3; length: 15; J: TRBJ2-5; size: few; D: TRBD2
DNA: TGTGCCAGCAGTTTCGACAGGGCGATTAACACTGAAGCTTTCTTT; CDR3: CASSFDRAINTEAFF; V: TRBV5-8; length: 15; J: TRBJ1-1; size: .; D: TRBD1
DNA: TGTGCCAGTAGTATAGAACCCACCTGGTCCGCGAGCAATCAGCCCCAGCATTTT; CDR3: CASSIEPTWSASNQPQHF; V: TRBV19; length: 18; J: TRBJ1-5; size: few; D: .
DNA: TGTGCCAGCAGCGTCGACACTGAAGCTTTCTTT; CDR3: CASSVDTEAFF; V: TRBV7-3; length: 11; J: TRBJ1-1; size: .; D: .
DNA: TGTGCCAGCAGTGACTTATTTGGCCGCTACACCTTC; CDR3: CASSDLFGRYTF; V: TRBV6-4; length: 12; J: TRBJ1-2; size: .; D: .
DNA: TGTGCCAGCAGCTTGACTTGGACAGGGGGCGATGAGCAGTTCTTC; CDR3: CASSLTWTGGDEQFF; V: TRBV5-5; length: 15; J: TRBJ2-1; size: many; D: TRBD1
DNA: TGTGCCAGCAGCCTCGGATGGGGGGCTGAAGCTTTCTTT; CDR3: CASSLGWGAEAFF; V: TRBV11-2; length: 13; J: TRBJ1-1; size: .; D: .
DNA: TGTGCCTGGAGCCCGGGACAGTCCTACAATCAGCCCCAGCATTTT; CDR3: CAWSPGQSYNQPQHF; V: TRBV30; length: 15; J: TRBJ1-5; size: .; D: TRBD1
DNA: TGTGCCACCAGCTTTGGGACAGGCGAAACCAATGAGCAGTTCTTC; CDR3: CATSFGTGETNEQFF; V: TRBV15; length: 15; J: TRBJ2-1; size: .; D: TRBD1
DNA: TGTTCCAGCAGCCTCGGACCCGGGGGGGATGAAAAACTGTTTTTT; CDR3: CSSSLGPGGDEKLFF; V: TRBV7-9; length: 15; J: TRBJ1-4; size: few; D: .
DNA: TGTGCCATCAGTGACCGTACTCGAACAGGGGGGACGAAGGGCACTGAAGCTTTCTTT; CDR3: CAISDRTRTGGTKGTEAFF; V: TRBV10-3; length: 19; J: TRBJ1-1; size: .; D: TRBD1
DNA: TGCGCCAGCAGCTCTAGCGGGAGCGGGGAGCTGTTTTTT; CDR3: CASSSSGSGELFF; V: TRBV5-1; length: 13; J: TRBJ2-2; size: .; D: TRBD2
DNA: TGCGCCAGCAGCCACACACCCCTTTCGCCTGTTGGCCCTGAAGCTTTCTTT; CDR3: CASSHTPLSPVGPEAFF; V: TRBV4-1; length: 17; J: TRBJ1-1; size: .; D: .
DNA: TGTGCCAGCAGGAAGAGAGAGACCGGGGAGACCCAGTACTTC; CDR3: CASRKRETGETQYF; V: TRBV2; length: 14; J: TRBJ2-5; size: .; D: .
DNA: TGTGCCAGCAGTTTTGACCTTAGCGGTGAGCAGTTCTTC; CDR3: CASSFDLSGEQFF; V: TRBV27; length: 13; J: TRBJ2-1; size: .; D: .
DNA: TGTGCCAGTAGTGTAAATCCAGGGGGGTTAAGCACCGGGGAGCTGTTTTTT; CDR3: CASSVNPGGLSTGELFF; V: TRBV19; length: 17; J: TRBJ2-2; size: .; D: .
DNA: TGTGCCAGTAGTATCGGAGGGCAGCCCCAGCATTTT; CDR3: CASSIGGQPQHF; V: TRBV19; length: 12; J: TRBJ1-5; size: .; D: .
DNA: TGTGCCAGCTCACTAACCCGTACCTACAATGAGCAGTTCTTC; CDR3: CASSLTRTYNEQFF; V: TRBV7-8; length: 14; J: TRBJ2-1; size: few; D: .
DNA: TGTGCCAGCAGTCCTACCGGGTCGTCGAACACCGGGGAGCTGTTTTTT; CDR3: CASSPTGSSNTGELFF; V: TRBV7-9; length: 16; J: TRBJ2-2; size: .; D: .
DNA: TGTGCCAGCAGCTTAACCGTCAGCACTGAAGCTTTCTTT; CDR3: CASSLTVSTEAFF; V: TRBV7-3; length: 13; J: TRBJ1-1; size: .; D: .
DNA: TGCGCCAGCAGCCCTGATACCCGAGCTGGGGCCAACGTCCTGACTTTC; CDR3: CASSPDTRAGANVLTF; V: TRBV5-1; length: 16; J: TRBJ2-6; size: .; D: .